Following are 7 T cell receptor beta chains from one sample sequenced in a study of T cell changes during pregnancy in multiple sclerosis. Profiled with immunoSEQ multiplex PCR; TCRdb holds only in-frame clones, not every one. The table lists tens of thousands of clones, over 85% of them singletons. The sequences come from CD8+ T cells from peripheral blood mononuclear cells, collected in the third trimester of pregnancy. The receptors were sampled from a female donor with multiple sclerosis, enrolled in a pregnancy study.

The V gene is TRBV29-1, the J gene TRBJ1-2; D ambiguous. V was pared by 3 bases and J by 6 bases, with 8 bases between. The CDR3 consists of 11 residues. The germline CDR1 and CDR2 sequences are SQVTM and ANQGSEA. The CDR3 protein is CSVEVRDGYTF. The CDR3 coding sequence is TGCAGCGTTGAGGTACGGGATGGCTACACCTTC.

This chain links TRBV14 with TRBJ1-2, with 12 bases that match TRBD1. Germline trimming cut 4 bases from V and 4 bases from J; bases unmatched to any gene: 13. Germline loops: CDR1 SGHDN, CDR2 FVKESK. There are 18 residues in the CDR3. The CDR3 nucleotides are TGTGCCAGCAGCCCCCCCCCGGGACAGGGGGCTGGTCTCTATGGCTACACCTTC. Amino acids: CASSPPPGQGAGLYGYTF.

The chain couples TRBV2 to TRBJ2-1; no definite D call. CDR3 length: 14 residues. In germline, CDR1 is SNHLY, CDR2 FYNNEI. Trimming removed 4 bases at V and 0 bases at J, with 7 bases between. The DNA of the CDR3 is TGTGCCAGCAGTGGCAGTGCCTCCTACAATGAGCAGTTCTTC. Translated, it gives CASSGSASYNEQFF.

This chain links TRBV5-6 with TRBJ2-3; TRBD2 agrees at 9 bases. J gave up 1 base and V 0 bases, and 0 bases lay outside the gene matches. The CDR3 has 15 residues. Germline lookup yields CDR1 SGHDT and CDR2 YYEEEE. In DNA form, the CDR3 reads TGTGCCAGCAGCTTGGGGACTAGCGGCACAGATACGCAGTATTTT. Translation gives CASSLGTSGTDTQYF.

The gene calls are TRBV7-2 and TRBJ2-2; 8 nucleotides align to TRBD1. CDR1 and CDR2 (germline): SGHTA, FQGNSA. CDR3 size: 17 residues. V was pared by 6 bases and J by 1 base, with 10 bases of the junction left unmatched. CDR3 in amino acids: CASRRTIGQGNTGELFF. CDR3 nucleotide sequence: TGTGCCAGCAGGCGGACGATTGGACAGGGGAACACCGGGGAGCTGTTTTTT.

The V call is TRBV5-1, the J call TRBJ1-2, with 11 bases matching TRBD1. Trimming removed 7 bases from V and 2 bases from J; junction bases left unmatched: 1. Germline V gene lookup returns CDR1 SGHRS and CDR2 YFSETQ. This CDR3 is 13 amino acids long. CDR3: CASGQGANYGYTF. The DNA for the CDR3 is TGCGCCAGCGGACAGGGGGCGAACTATGGCTACACCTTC.

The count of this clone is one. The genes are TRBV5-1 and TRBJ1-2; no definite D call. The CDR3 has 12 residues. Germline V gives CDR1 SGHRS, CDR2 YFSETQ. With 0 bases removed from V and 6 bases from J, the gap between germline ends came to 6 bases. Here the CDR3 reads CASSLVGDGYTF. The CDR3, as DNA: TGCGCCAGCAGCTTGGTGGGAGATGGCTACACCTTC. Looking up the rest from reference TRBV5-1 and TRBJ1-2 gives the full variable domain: KAGVTQTPRYLIKTRGQQVTLSCSPISGHRSVSWYQQTPGQGLQFLFEYFSETQRNKGNFPGRFSGRQFSNSRSEMNVSTLELGDSALYLCASSLVGDGYTFGSGTRLTVV.